These T cell receptor beta chains were read from a single sample in a study of control samples from healthy donors and cancer patients. Sequencing used immunoSEQ multiplex PCR; TCRdb keeps in-frame clones, though not all of them. The sample has under 60,000 clones, around 94% seen once. The sample was blood. These TCRs come from a man aged 25-45 years in good health. The CDR3 runs from the conserved cysteine through the conserved F or W. The D gene is left open where the match is weak. Clone size is not always given. Where it is, it says once, few, many or a class for expanded clones.

D: NA; size: NA; length: 15; J: TRBJ2-1; V: TRBV7-6; CDR3: CASSLEVESYNEQFF; DNA: TGTGCCAGCAGCTTAGAGGTTGAGAGCTACAATGAGCAGTTCTTC
D: NA; size: once; length: 12; J: TRBJ2-7; V: TRBV2; CDR3: CASSRTSAEQYF; DNA: TGTGCCAGCAGCCGGACATCGGCGGAACAGTACTTC
D: NA; size: NA; length: 15; J: TRBJ2-1; V: TRBV11-2; CDR3: CASSLELVSSNEQFF; DNA: TGTGCCAGCAGCTTAGAGCTAGTTTCATCCAATGAGCAGTTCTTC
D: TRBD1; size: NA; length: 15; J: TRBJ2-7; V: TRBV24-1; CDR3: CATSDFGQGGYEQYF; DNA: TGTGCCACCAGTGATTTCGGACAGGGCGGATACGAGCAGTACTTC
D: TRBD2; size: NA; length: 16; J: TRBJ2-1; V: TRBV14; CDR3: CASSQEFERGGNEQFF; DNA: TGTGCCAGCAGCCAAGAGTTTGAGCGGGGGGGCAATGAGCAGTTCTTC
D: NA; size: NA; length: 15; J: TRBJ2-2; V: TRBV19; CDR3: CASSIAGLNTGELFF; DNA: TGTGCCAGTAGTATAGCGGGGCTGAACACCGGGGAGCTGTTTTTT
D: NA; size: NA; length: 14; J: TRBJ1-1; V: TRBV7-2; CDR3: CASSLALGNTEAFF; DNA: TGTGCCAGCAGCTTAGCCTTGGGGAACACTGAAGCTTTCTTT
D: NA; size: NA; length: 13; J: TRBJ2-7; V: TRBV12-2; CDR3: CASRSEWAHEQYF; DNA: TGTGCAAGTCGTTCCGAATGGGCCCACGAGCAGTACTTC
D: NA; size: NA; length: 16; J: TRBJ2-5; V: TRBV15; CDR3: CATSRAPGYYQETQYF; DNA: TGTGCCACCAGCAGAGCCCCTGGGTACTACCAAGAGACCCAGTACTTC
D: NA; size: NA; length: 14; J: TRBJ2-1; V: TRBV6-5; CDR3: CASRGQPAYNEQFF; DNA: TGTGCCAGCAGAGGTCAACCAGCCTACAATGAGCAGTTCTTC
D: NA; size: NA; length: 16; J: TRBJ1-1; V: TRBV7-2; CDR3: CASSLVSGAGNTEAFF; DNA: TGTGCCAGCAGCTTAGTTTCAGGGGCAGGGAACACTGAAGCTTTCTTT
D: TRBD1; size: NA; length: 12; J: TRBJ1-1; V: TRBV18; CDR3: CASSPRTGEAFF; DNA: TGTGCCAGCTCACCACGGACAGGGGAAGCTTTCTTT
D: NA; size: NA; length: 14; J: TRBJ2-7; V: TRBV19; CDR3: CASSTTGLVNEQYF; DNA: TGTGCCAGTAGTACCACTGGTTTAGTGAACGAGCAGTACTTC
D: NA; size: NA; length: 14; J: TRBJ1-2; V: TRBV2; CDR3: CASGSGTSNYGYTF; DNA: TGTGCCAGCGGGTCCGGGACATCAAACTATGGCTACACCTTC
D: TRBD1; size: NA; length: 14; J: TRBJ1-4; V: TRBV5-1; CDR3: CASSSRGMDEKLFF; DNA: TGCGCCAGCAGCTCCAGGGGGATGGATGAAAAACTGTTTTTT
D: TRBD1; size: NA; length: 16; J: TRBJ1-1; V: TRBV6-5; CDR3: CASSSLTGRDNTEAFF; DNA: TGTGCCAGCAGTTCTTTGACAGGGCGCGATAACACTGAAGCTTTCTTT
D: TRBD1; size: NA; length: 13; J: TRBJ1-1; V: TRBV7-8; CDR3: CASGTGGDGKAFF; DNA: TGTGCCAGCGGGACAGGGGGCGATGGGAAAGCTTTCTTT
D: NA; size: NA; length: 17; J: TRBJ1-1; V: TRBV11-2; CDR3: CASSLFSRGARNTEAFF; DNA: TGTGCCAGCAGCTTATTTTCACGAGGGGCGCGGAACACTGAAGCTTTCTTT
D: NA; size: NA; length: 13; J: TRBJ1-5; V: TRBV7-2; CDR3: CASSLRDNQPQHF; DNA: TGTGCCAGCAGCTTAAGGGATAATCAGCCCCAGCATTTT
D: TRBD1; size: once; length: 15; J: TRBJ1-1; V: TRBV9; CDR3: CASSVGRTGDTEAFF; DNA: TGTGCCAGCAGCGTTGGCCGAACAGGGGACACTGAAGCTTTCTTT
D: NA; size: NA; length: 14; J: TRBJ2-3; V: TRBV6-6; CDR3: CASSYGASRDTQYF; DNA: TGTGCCAGCAGTTACGGGGCTAGTCGGGATACGCAGTATTTT
D: NA; size: NA; length: 13; J: TRBJ1-2; V: TRBV7-9; CDR3: CASSPGPYYGYTF; DNA: TGTGCCAGCAGCCCCGGGCCCTACTATGGCTACACCTTC
D: NA; size: NA; length: 11; J: TRBJ1-1; V: TRBV30; CDR3: CAWSRKTEAFF; DNA: TGTGCCTGGAGTCGGAAGACTGAAGCTTTCTTT
D: NA; size: NA; length: 14; J: TRBJ1-3; V: TRBV5-1; CDR3: CASSFSDSGNTIYF; DNA: TGCGCCAGCAGCTTCTCAGACTCTGGAAACACCATATATTTT
D: TRBD2; size: once; length: 19; J: TRBJ2-3; V: TRBV18; CDR3: CASSPLTLWGGYPTDTQYF; DNA: TGTGCCAGCTCACCCCTCACATTGTGGGGGGGTTACCCAACAGATACGCAGTATTTT
D: TRBD1; size: NA; length: 15; J: TRBJ1-4; V: TRBV4-3; CDR3: CASSQDEGAPGKLFF; DNA: TGCGCCAGCAGCCAAGATGAGGGGGCGCCTGGGAAACTGTTTTTT
D: NA; size: NA; length: 12; J: TRBJ1-1; V: TRBV6-5; CDR3: CASSYSGAEAFF; DNA: TGTGCCAGCAGTTACTCGGGGGCTGAAGCTTTCTTT
D: NA; size: NA; length: 14; J: TRBJ1-2; V: TRBV7-9; CDR3: CASSLAEGWSGYTF; DNA: TGTGCCAGCAGCTTAGCGGAGGGTTGGAGTGGCTACACCTTC
D: TRBD2; size: NA; length: 15; J: TRBJ2-3; V: TRBV30; CDR3: CAWAPPGLAGNTQYF; DNA: TGTGCCTGGGCACCCCCGGGACTAGCGGGAAACACGCAGTATTTT
D: NA; size: NA; length: 13; J: TRBJ2-2; V: TRBV2; CDR3: CATTPSIGGELFF; DNA: TGTGCCACCACCCCTTCGATCGGAGGGGAGCTGTTTTTT
D: NA; size: NA; length: 13; J: TRBJ1-1; V: TRBV12-2; CDR3: CASRHPGNTEAFF; DNA: TGTGCAAGTCGACACCCGGGGAACACTGAAGCTTTCTTT
D: NA; size: NA; length: 13; J: TRBJ2-7; V: TRBV3-1/TRBV3-2; CDR3: CASSQDPGWEQYF; DNA: TGTGCCAGCAGCCAAGATCCGGGGTGGGAGCAGTACTTC
D: NA; size: once; length: 15; J: TRBJ2-4; V: TRBV9; CDR3: CASSVGPGSKNIQYF; DNA: TGTGCCAGCAGCGTAGGGCCAGGTAGCAAAAACATTCAGTACTTC
D: TRBD2; size: once; length: 16; J: TRBJ2-2; V: TRBV5-8; CDR3: CASSLPSGSWGGELFF; DNA: TGTGCCAGCAGCTTGCCTAGCGGGAGCTGGGGCGGGGAGCTGTTTTTT
D: TRBD1; size: NA; length: 15; J: TRBJ2-7; V: TRBV27; CDR3: CASSPWGQGMYEQYF; DNA: TGTGCCAGCAGTCCTTGGGGACAGGGTATGTACGAGCAGTACTTC
D: NA; size: NA; length: 14; J: TRBJ1-5; V: TRBV4-3; CDR3: CASSQEMGGQPQHF; DNA: TGCGCCAGCAGCCAAGAAATGGGTGGACAGCCCCAGCATTTT
D: NA; size: few; length: 14; J: TRBJ1-1; V: TRBV19; CDR3: CASSKTGRSTEAFF; DNA: TGTGCCAGTAGTAAAACGGGGCGTAGCACTGAAGCTTTCTTT
D: NA; size: NA; length: 11; J: TRBJ2-7; V: TRBV29-1; CDR3: CSVDWGYEQYF; DNA: TGCAGCGTTGATTGGGGTTACGAGCAGTACTTC
D: TRBD1; size: NA; length: 15; J: TRBJ1-5; V: TRBV5-1; CDR3: CASSSTGNSNQPQHF; DNA: TGCGCCAGCAGCTCGACAGGGAATAGCAATCAGCCCCAGCATTTT
D: TRBD2; size: NA; length: 17; J: TRBJ2-6; V: TRBV27; CDR3: CASSLAGGSSGANVLTF; DNA: TGTGCCAGCAGTTTAGCGGGAGGGTCGTCTGGGGCCAACGTCCTGACTTTC
D: NA; size: once; length: 13; J: TRBJ1-3; V: TRBV6-5; CDR3: CASIRVSGNTIYF; DNA: TGTGCCAGCATCCGGGTTTCAGGAAACACCATATATTTT
D: NA; size: NA; length: 15; J: TRBJ2-3; V: TRBV11-3; CDR3: CASSLGGAATDTQYF; DNA: TGTGCCAGCAGCTTGGGTGGAGCGGCCACAGATACGCAGTATTTT
D: NA; size: few; length: 12; J: TRBJ1-2; V: TRBV24-1; CDR3: CATSDTVYGYTF; DNA: TGTGCCACCAGTGATACCGTCTATGGCTACACCTTC